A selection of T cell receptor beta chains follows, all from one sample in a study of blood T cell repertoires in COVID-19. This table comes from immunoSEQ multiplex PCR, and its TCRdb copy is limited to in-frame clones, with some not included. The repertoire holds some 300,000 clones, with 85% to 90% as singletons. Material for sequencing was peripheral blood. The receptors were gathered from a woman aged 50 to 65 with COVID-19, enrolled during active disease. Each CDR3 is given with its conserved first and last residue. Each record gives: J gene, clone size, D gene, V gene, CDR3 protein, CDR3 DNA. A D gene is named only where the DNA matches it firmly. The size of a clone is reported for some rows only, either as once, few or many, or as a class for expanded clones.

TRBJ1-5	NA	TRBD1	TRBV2	CASSEGTGGPRGSNQPQHF	TGTGCCAGCAGTGAAGGGACAGGGGGCCCCCGCGGTAGCAATCAGCCCCAGCATTTT
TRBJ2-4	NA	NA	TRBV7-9	CASSTGPGVDRNIQYF	TGTGCCAGCAGTACCGGGCCAGGGGTGGACCGAAACATTCAGTACTTC
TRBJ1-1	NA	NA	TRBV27	CASSFDDTATEAFF	TGTGCCAGCAGTTTCGATGACACAGCCACTGAAGCTTTCTTT
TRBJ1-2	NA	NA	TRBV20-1	CSASGEAAYGYTF	TGCAGTGCTAGTGGGGAGGCTGCCTATGGCTACACCTTC
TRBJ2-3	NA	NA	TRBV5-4	CASSVGDSDTQYF	TGTGCCAGCAGCGTGGGCGATTCAGATACGCAGTATTTT
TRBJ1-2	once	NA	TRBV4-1	CASSQGGPDSEGYTF	TGCGCCAGCAGCCAGGGGGGGCCGGATTCGGAAGGCTACACCTTC
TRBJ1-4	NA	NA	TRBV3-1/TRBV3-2	CASSQTTGNAKLFF	TGTGCCAGCAGCCAAACTACAGGGAACGCAAAACTGTTTTTT
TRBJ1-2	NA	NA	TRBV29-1	CSTEGYGYTF	TGCAGCACTGAGGGTTATGGCTACACCTTC
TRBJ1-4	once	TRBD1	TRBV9	CASSARTGGDEKLFF	TGTGCCAGCAGCGCGAGGACAGGGGGAGATGAAAAACTGTTTTTT
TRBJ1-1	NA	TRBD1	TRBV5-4	CASSPHGGTGIFTEAFF	TGTGCCAGCAGCCCCCACGGCGGGACAGGGATTTTCACTGAAGCTTTCTTT
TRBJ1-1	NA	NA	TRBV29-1	CSVAKNTEAFF	TGCAGCGTTGCAAAGAACACTGAAGCTTTCTTT
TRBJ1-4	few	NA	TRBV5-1	CASSPQGSGANEKLFF	TGCGCCAGCAGCCCTCAGGGGTCTGGGGCTAATGAAAAACTGTTTTTT